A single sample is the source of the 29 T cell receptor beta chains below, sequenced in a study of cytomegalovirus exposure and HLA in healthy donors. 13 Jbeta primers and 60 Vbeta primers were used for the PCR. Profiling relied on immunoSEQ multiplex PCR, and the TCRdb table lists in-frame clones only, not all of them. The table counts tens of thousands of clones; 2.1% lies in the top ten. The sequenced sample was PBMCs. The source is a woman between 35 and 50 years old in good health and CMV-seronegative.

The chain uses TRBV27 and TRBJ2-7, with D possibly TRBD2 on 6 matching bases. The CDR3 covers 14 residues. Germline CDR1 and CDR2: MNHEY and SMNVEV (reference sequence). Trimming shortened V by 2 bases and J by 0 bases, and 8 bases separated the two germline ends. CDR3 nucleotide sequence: TGTGCCAGCAGTTTACGGGGGTACTCCTACGAGCAGTACTTC. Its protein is CASSLRGYSYEQYF.

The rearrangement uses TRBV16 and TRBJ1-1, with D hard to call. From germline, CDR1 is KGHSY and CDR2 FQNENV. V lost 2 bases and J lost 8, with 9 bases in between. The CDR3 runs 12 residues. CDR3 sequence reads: CASSQARLEAFF. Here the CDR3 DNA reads TGTGCCAGCAGCCAAGCTAGGTTGGAAGCTTTCTTT.

The CDR3 DNA is TGTGCCAGCAGCTTTTCAGAGGGACTCCACTTTCGGCATGGCTACACCTTC. Its protein is CASSFSEGLHFRHGYTF. The chain couples TRBV7-9 to TRBJ1-2, with D perhaps matching TRBD1 (5 bases). V lost 3 bases and J lost 6, with 23 bases in between. The germline V gene encodes CDR1 SEHNR and CDR2 FQNEAQ (reference sequence). The CDR3 has 17 residues. The entire variable domain, with the rest obtained from reference TRBV7-9 and TRBJ1-2, is as follows: DTGVSQNPRHKITKRGQNVTFRCDPISEHNRLYWYRQTLGQGPEFLTYFQNEAQLEKSRLLSDRFSAERPKGSFSTLEIQRTEQGDSAMYLCASSFSEGLHFRHGYTFGSGTRLTVV.

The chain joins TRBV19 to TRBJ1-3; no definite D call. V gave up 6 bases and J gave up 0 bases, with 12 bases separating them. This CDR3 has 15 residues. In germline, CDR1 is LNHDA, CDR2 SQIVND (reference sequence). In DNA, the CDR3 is TGTGCCAGTAGCCACCACGGTAGCTCTGGAAACACCATATATTTT. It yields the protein CASSHHGSSGNTIYF.

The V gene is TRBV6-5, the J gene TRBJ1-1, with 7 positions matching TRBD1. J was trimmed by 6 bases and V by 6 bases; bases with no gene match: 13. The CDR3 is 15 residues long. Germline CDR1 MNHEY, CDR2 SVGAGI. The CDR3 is CASRRAWQGVSEAFF. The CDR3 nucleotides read TGTGCCAGCAGGAGGGCCTGGCAGGGGGTTTCTGAAGCTTTCTTT.

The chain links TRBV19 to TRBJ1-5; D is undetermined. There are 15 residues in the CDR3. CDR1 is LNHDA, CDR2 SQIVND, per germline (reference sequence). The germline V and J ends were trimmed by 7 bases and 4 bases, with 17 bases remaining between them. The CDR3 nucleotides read TGTGCCAGTAACGCGGGGAGGGATTGGAATCAGCCCCAGCATTTT. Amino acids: CASNAGRDWNQPQHF.

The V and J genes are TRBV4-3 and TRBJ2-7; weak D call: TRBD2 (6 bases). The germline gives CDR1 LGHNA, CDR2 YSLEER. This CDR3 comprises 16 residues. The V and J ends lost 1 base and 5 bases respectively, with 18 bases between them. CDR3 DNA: TGCGCCAGCAGCCAAGTAGGGACTCGCGTCTGGGACGAGCAGTACTTC. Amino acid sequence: CASSQVGTRVWDEQYF.

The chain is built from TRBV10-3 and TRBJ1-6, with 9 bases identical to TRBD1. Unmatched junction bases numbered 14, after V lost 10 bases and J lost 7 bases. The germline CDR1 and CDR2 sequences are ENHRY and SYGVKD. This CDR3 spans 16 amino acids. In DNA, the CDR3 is TGTGCCACCGACCCCGGGACAGGGCGTTTGAATTCACCCCTCCACTTT. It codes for CATDPGTGRLNSPLHF.

The CDR3 loop is CASTVRGSNQPQHF. The CDR3 DNA follows: TGTGCCAGTACGGTGCGGGGTAGCAATCAGCCCCAGCATTTT. The chain links TRBV19 to TRBJ1-5; D remains ambiguous. V gave up 7 bases and J gave up 0 bases, with 10 bases separating them. Germline V gene data show CDR1 as LNHDA and CDR2 as SQIVND (reference sequence). CDR3 size: 14 residues.

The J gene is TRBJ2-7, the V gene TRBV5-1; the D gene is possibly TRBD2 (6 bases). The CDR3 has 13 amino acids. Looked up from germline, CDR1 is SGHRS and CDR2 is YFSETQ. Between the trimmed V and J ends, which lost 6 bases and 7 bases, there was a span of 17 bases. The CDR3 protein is CASNPDGSGEQYF. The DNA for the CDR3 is TGCGCCAGCAACCCGGACGGGAGCGGGGAGCAGTACTTC.

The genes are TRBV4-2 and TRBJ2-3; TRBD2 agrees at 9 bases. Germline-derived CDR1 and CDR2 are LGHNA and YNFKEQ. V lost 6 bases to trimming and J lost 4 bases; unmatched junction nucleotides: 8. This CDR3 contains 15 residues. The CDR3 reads CASSASGVGADTQYF. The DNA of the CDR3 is TGTGCCAGCAGTGCTAGCGGGGTAGGAGCAGATACGCAGTATTTT.

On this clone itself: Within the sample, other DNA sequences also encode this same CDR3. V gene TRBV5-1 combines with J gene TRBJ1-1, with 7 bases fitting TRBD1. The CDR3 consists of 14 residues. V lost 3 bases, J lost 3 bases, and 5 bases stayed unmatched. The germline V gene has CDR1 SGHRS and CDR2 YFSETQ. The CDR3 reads CASSSQGGDTEAFF. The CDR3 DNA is TGCGCCAGCAGCTCTCAGGGGGGAGACACTGAAGCTTTCTTT. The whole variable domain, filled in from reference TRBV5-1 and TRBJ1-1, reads KAGVTQTPRYLIKTRGQQVTLSCSPISGHRSVSWYQQTPGQGLQFLFEYFSETQRNKGNFPGRFSGRQFSNSRSEMNVSTLELGDSALYLCASSSQGGDTEAFFGQGTRLTVV.

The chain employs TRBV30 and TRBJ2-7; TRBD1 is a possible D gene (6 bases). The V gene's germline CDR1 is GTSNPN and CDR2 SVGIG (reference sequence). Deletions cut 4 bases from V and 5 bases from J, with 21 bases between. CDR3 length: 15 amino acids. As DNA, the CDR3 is TGTGCCTGGATGCGTGACAGGCCTCGGCGAGACGAGCAGTACTTC. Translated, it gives CAWMRDRPRRDEQYF.

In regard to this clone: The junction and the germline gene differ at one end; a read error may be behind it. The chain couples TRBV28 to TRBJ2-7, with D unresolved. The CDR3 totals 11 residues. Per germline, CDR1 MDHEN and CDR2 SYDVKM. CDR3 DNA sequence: TGTGCCAGAAGTTCCACCTACGAGCAGTACTTC. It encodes CARSSTYEQYF.

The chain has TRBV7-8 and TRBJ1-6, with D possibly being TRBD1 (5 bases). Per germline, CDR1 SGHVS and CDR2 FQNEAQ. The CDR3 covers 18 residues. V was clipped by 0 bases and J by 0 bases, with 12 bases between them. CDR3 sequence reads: CASSLATDPSSYNSPLHF. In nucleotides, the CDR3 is TGTGCCAGCAGCTTAGCGACAGATCCGAGCTCCTATAATTCACCCCTCCACTTT.

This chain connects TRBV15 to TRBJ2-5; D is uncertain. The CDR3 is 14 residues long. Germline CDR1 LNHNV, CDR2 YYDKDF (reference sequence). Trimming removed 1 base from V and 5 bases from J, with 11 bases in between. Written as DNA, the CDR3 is TGTGCCACCAGCAGAGCCGGGTTTAGGGAGACCCAGTACTTC. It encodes CATSRAGFRETQYF.

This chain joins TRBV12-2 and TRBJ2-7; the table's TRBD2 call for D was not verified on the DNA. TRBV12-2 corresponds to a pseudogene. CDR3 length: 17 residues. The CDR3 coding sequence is TGTGCAAGTCGGGCTTCGAGGGCCCACGGTCGTCCCGGGGAGCAGTACTTC. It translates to CASRASRAHGRPGEQYF.

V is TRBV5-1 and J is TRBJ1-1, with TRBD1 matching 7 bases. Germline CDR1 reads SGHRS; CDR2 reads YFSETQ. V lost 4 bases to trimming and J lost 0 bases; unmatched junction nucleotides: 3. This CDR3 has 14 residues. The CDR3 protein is CASSGGQMNTEAFF. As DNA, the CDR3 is TGCGCCAGCAGCGGGGGACAGATGAACACTGAAGCTTTCTTT.

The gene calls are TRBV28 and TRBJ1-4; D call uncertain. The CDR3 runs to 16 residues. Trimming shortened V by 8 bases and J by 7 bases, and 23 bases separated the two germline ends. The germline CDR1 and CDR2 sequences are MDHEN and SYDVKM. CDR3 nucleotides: TGTGCCAGCGGCGATAGACCGGGAACCCAAGGTGAAAAACTGTTTTTT. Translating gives CASGDRPGTQGEKLFF.

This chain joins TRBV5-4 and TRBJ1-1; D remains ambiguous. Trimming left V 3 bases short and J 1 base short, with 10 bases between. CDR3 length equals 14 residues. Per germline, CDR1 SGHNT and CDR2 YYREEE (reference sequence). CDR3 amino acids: CASSSARRNTEAFF. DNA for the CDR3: TGTGCCAGCAGCTCAGCGAGGAGGAACACTGAAGCTTTCTTT.

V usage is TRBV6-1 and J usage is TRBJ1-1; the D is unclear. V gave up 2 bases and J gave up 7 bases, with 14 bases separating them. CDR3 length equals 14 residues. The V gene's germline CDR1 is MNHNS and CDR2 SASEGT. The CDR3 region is CASSELTEVSEAFF. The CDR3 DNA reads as TGTGCCAGCAGTGAACTTACAGAAGTTAGTGAAGCTTTCTTT.

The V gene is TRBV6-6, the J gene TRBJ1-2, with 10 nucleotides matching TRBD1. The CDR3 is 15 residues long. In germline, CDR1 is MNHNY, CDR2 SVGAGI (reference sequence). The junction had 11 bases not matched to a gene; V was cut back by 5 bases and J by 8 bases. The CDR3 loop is CASSQTDRGPPGYTF. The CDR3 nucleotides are TGTGCCAGCAGTCAAACTGACAGGGGGCCCCCCGGCTACACCTTC.

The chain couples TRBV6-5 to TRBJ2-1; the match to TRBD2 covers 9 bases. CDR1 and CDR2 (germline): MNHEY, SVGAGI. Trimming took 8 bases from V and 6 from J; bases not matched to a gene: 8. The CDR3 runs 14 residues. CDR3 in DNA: TGTGCCAGCCGTAGCGGGGGCCGCATCAATGAGCAGTTCTTC. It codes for CASRSGGRINEQFF.

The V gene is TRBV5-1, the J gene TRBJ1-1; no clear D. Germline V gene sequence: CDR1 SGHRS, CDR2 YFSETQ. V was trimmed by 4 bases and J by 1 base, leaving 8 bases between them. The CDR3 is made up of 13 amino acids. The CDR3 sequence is CASSLPPNTEAFF. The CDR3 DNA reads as TGCGCCAGCAGCCTACCACCGAACACTGAAGCTTTCTTT.

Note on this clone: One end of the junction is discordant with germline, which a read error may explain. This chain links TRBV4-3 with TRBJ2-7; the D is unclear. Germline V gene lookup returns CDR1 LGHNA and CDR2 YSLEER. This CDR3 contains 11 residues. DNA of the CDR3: TGCGCCAGAAGCCTCGGTTCCGAGCAGTACTTC. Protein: CARSLGSEQYF.

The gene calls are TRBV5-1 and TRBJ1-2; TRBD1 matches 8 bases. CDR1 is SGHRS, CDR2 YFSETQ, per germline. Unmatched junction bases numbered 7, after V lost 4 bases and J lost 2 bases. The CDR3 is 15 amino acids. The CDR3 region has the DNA TGCGCCAGCAGCCCGGAGGGACAGGTGAACTATGGCTACACCTTC. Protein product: CASSPEGQVNYGYTF.

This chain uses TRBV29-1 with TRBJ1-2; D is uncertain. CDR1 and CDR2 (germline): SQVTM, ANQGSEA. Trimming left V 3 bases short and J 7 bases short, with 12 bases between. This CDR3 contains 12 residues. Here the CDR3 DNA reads TGCAGCGTTGATGTGGGAGGTAGTGGCTACACCTTC. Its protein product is CSVDVGGSGYTF. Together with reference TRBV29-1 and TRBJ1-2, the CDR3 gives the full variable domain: SAVISQKPSRDICQRGTSLTIQCQVDSQVTMMFWYRQQPGQSLTLIATANQGSEATYESGFVIDKFPISRPNLTFSTLTVSNMSPEDSSIYLCSVDVGGSGYTFGSGTRLTVV.

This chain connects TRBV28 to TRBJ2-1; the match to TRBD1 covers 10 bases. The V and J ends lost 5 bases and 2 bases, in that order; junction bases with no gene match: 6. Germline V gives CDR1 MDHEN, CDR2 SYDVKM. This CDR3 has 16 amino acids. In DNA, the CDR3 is TGTGCCAGCAGTCTACCTGGACAGGGGGCCTACAATGAGCAGTTCTTC. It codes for CASSLPGQGAYNEQFF. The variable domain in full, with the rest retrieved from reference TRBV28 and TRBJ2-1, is DVKVTQSSRYLVKRTGEKVFLECVQDMDHENMFWYRQDPGLGLRLIYFSYDVKMKEKGDIPEGYSVSREKKERFSLILESASTNQTSMYLCASSLPGQGAYNEQFFGPGTRLTVL.

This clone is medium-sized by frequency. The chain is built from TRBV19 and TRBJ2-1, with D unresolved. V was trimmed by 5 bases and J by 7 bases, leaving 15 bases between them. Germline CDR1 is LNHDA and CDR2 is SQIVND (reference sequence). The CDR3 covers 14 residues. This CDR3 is CASSSMSPVNEQFF. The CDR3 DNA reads TGTGCCAGTAGTTCAATGTCCCCGGTGAATGAGCAGTTCTTC.